The rows below give T cell receptor beta chains drawn from one sample of a study of yellow fever vaccine responses in identical twins. TCRdb reprocessed the RT-PCR reads with MiXCR, giving one entry per CDR3 protein. The sample yields tens of thousands of distinct CDR3 sequences, over 75% seen once. The sample here was T cells from blood (PBMCs), unsorted or a sorted subset (not recorded which), taken before or after yellow fever vaccination (not recorded which). The receptors originated from a woman under 30 who received the yellow fever vaccine. CDR3s include the opening cysteine and the closing phenylalanine or tryptophan. The order of the fields is CDR3 protein, CDR3 DNA, V gene, J gene, D gene, clone size. D genes are given only for firm matches. The size of a clone is reported for some rows only, either as once, few or many, or as a class for expanded clones.

cdr3_aa: CASSLDGAGVSQETQYF
cdr3_nt: TGTGCCAGCAGTTTAGATGGGGCGGGGGTATCTCAAGAGACCCAGTACTTC
v_call: TRBV28
j_call: TRBJ2-5
d_call: TRBD2
clone_size: .

cdr3_aa: CASSHLDLLVYGEQFF
cdr3_nt: TGCGCCAGCAGCCACCTGGACTTGTTGGTGTATGGTGAGCAGTTCTTC
v_call: TRBV4-1
j_call: TRBJ2-1
d_call: .
clone_size: few

cdr3_aa: CASQGTPPTRDF
cdr3_nt: TGTGCCAGCCAGGGGACACCCCCTACTCGGGACTTC
v_call: TRBV11-1
j_call: TRBJ2-4
d_call: .
clone_size: .

cdr3_aa: CASSTRQALLTGELFF
cdr3_nt: TGTGCCAGCTCAACCCGACAGGCCTTACTCACCGGGGAGCTGTTTTTT
v_call: TRBV18
j_call: TRBJ2-2
d_call: .
clone_size: .

cdr3_aa: CASSYAQGFGGNTIYF
cdr3_nt: TGTGCCAGCAGTTACGCACAGGGGTTTGGCGGAAACACCATATATTTT
v_call: TRBV6-5
j_call: TRBJ1-3
d_call: TRBD1
clone_size: few

cdr3_aa: CASSSDRGFESEQFF
cdr3_nt: TGTGCCAGCAGTTCGGACAGGGGGTTCGAGAGTGAGCAGTTCTTC
v_call: TRBV12-3/TRBV12-4
j_call: TRBJ2-1
d_call: TRBD1
clone_size: .

cdr3_aa: CASSLVLAPNYEQYF
cdr3_nt: TGCGCCAGCAGCTTGGTTCTAGCTCCTAACTACGAGCAGTACTTC
v_call: TRBV5-1
j_call: TRBJ2-7
d_call: .
clone_size: .

cdr3_aa: CASSHIRGNYNEQFF
cdr3_nt: TGCGCCAGCAGCCACATCCGGGGTAACTACAATGAGCAGTTCTTC
v_call: TRBV4-1
j_call: TRBJ2-1
d_call: .
clone_size: once

cdr3_aa: CASRRQGLNTEAFF
cdr3_nt: TGTGCCAGTAGGCGACAGGGTTTAAACACTGAAGCTTTCTTT
v_call: TRBV19
j_call: TRBJ1-1
d_call: TRBD1
clone_size: .

cdr3_aa: CAISDSQGLTEQFF
cdr3_nt: TGTGCCATCAGTGACTCACAGGGGTTAACTGAGCAGTTCTTC
v_call: TRBV10-3
j_call: TRBJ2-1
d_call: TRBD1
clone_size: .

cdr3_aa: CATSDLGGQPQHF
cdr3_nt: TGTGCCACCAGTGATTTGGGGGGCCAGCCCCAGCATTTT
v_call: TRBV24-1
j_call: TRBJ1-5
d_call: .
clone_size: .

cdr3_aa: CSVSLGQGNNSPLHF
cdr3_nt: TGCAGCGTTTCTCTGGGACAGGGGAATAATTCACCCCTCCACTTT
v_call: TRBV29-1
j_call: TRBJ1-6
d_call: TRBD1
clone_size: .

cdr3_aa: CASSFDRAGETQYF
cdr3_nt: TGCGCCAGCAGCTTCGACAGGGCTGGGGAGACCCAGTACTTC
v_call: TRBV5-1
j_call: TRBJ2-5
d_call: TRBD1
clone_size: .

cdr3_aa: CAIRGSSTDTQYF
cdr3_nt: TGTGCCATACGGGGTTCCAGCACAGATACGCAGTATTTT
v_call: TRBV24-1
j_call: TRBJ2-3
d_call: .
clone_size: .

cdr3_aa: CASSLSRGSVEKLFF
cdr3_nt: TGTGCCAGCAGCTTAAGCAGGGGATCGGTTGAAAAACTGTTTTTT
v_call: TRBV11-1
j_call: TRBJ1-4
d_call: .
clone_size: .

cdr3_aa: CASSRGASYEQYF
cdr3_nt: TGTGCCAGTAGTAGAGGGGCCTCCTACGAGCAGTACTTC
v_call: TRBV19
j_call: TRBJ2-7
d_call: .
clone_size: .

cdr3_aa: CASSHGRVSGNTIYF
cdr3_nt: TGCGCCAGCAGCCATGGTCGGGTCTCTGGAAACACCATATATTTT
v_call: TRBV4-1
j_call: TRBJ1-3
d_call: .
clone_size: .

cdr3_aa: CSASTGGEQYF
cdr3_nt: TGCAGTGCTAGTACTGGGGGCGAGCAGTACTTC
v_call: TRBV20-1
j_call: TRBJ2-7
d_call: .
clone_size: .

cdr3_aa: CASSSESGTEAFF
cdr3_nt: TGTGCCAGCAGCAGCGAGTCGGGCACTGAAGCTTTCTTT
v_call: TRBV11-2
j_call: TRBJ1-1
d_call: .
clone_size: .

cdr3_aa: CAISESGSSNSPLHF
cdr3_nt: TGTGCCATCAGTGAGTCGGGGTCTTCAAATTCACCCCTCCACTTT
v_call: TRBV10-3
j_call: TRBJ1-6
d_call: .
clone_size: .

cdr3_aa: CSVRTPRASNEQFF
cdr3_nt: TGCAGCGTGCGGACACCCCGAGCCTCCAATGAGCAGTTCTTC
v_call: TRBV29-1
j_call: TRBJ2-1
d_call: .
clone_size: .

cdr3_aa: CASSQTGGLEDNEQFF
cdr3_nt: TGCGCCAGCAGCCAGACCGGGGGACTAGAGGACAATGAGCAGTTCTTC
v_call: TRBV4-1
j_call: TRBJ2-1
d_call: TRBD2
clone_size: .

cdr3_aa: CASSSRQGGNYGYTF
cdr3_nt: TGTGCCAGCAGCTCCAGACAGGGGGGTAACTATGGCTACACCTTC
v_call: TRBV5-4
j_call: TRBJ1-2
d_call: TRBD1
clone_size: .

cdr3_aa: CSASDSGGANEQFF
cdr3_nt: TGCAGTGCTAGTGATAGCGGGGGGGCTAATGAGCAGTTCTTC
v_call: TRBV20-1
j_call: TRBJ2-1
d_call: TRBD2
clone_size: .

cdr3_aa: CASSYRGTATTEAFF
cdr3_nt: TGTGCCAGCAGTTACCGGGGGACAGCGACCACTGAAGCTTTCTTT
v_call: TRBV6-5
j_call: TRBJ1-1
d_call: TRBD1
clone_size: .

cdr3_aa: CASSGEGGGNQPQHF
cdr3_nt: TGTGCCAGCAGTGGGGAAGGAGGGGGCAATCAGCCCCAGCATTTT
v_call: TRBV2
j_call: TRBJ1-5
d_call: .
clone_size: once

cdr3_aa: CAISVGGREQFF
cdr3_nt: TGTGCCATCAGTGTCGGGGGGCGGGAGCAGTTCTTC
v_call: TRBV10-3
j_call: TRBJ2-1
d_call: .
clone_size: .

cdr3_aa: CSVVDRANYGYTF
cdr3_nt: TGCAGCGTCGTGGACAGGGCTAACTATGGCTACACCTTC
v_call: TRBV29-1
j_call: TRBJ1-2
d_call: TRBD1
clone_size: .

cdr3_aa: CASSPPAVITDTQYF
cdr3_nt: TGTGCCAGCTCACCACCAGCGGTGATCACAGATACGCAGTATTTT
v_call: TRBV18
j_call: TRBJ2-3
d_call: .
clone_size: .

cdr3_aa: CATSRVAGGNQPQHF
cdr3_nt: TGTGCCACCAGCAGAGTAGCGGGCGGCAATCAGCCCCAGCATTTT
v_call: TRBV15
j_call: TRBJ1-5
d_call: .
clone_size: .

cdr3_aa: CSVPTTSTDTQYF
cdr3_nt: TGCAGCGTCCCTACCACTAGCACAGATACGCAGTATTTT
v_call: TRBV29-1
j_call: TRBJ2-3
d_call: .
clone_size: .

cdr3_aa: CSAAVSYEQYF
cdr3_nt: TGCAGCGCGGCAGTCTCCTACGAGCAGTACTTC
v_call: TRBV29-1
j_call: TRBJ2-7
d_call: .
clone_size: .

cdr3_aa: CSARGGTDTQYF
cdr3_nt: TGCAGTGCTAGAGGCGGCACAGATACGCAGTATTTT
v_call: TRBV20-1
j_call: TRBJ2-3
d_call: .
clone_size: .

cdr3_aa: CASNGPNYGYTF
cdr3_nt: TGCGCCAGCAACGGACCTAACTATGGCTACACCTTC
v_call: TRBV10-1
j_call: TRBJ1-2
d_call: .
clone_size: .

cdr3_aa: CASSLGPEYNEQFF
cdr3_nt: TGTGCCAGCAGTTTAGGGCCCGAGTACAATGAGCAGTTCTTC
v_call: TRBV6-5
j_call: TRBJ2-1
d_call: .
clone_size: few

cdr3_aa: CASSWGPREAFF
cdr3_nt: TGTGCCAGCAGTTGGGGCCCCCGGGAAGCTTTCTTT
v_call: TRBV28
j_call: TRBJ1-1
d_call: .
clone_size: .

cdr3_aa: CASSQVYARGADTQYF
cdr3_nt: TGTGCCAGCAGCCAAGTTTATGCAAGAGGCGCAGATACGCAGTATTTT
v_call: TRBV4-2
j_call: TRBJ2-3
d_call: .
clone_size: .

cdr3_aa: CSVLRGTPYEQYF
cdr3_nt: TGCAGCGTTCTACGGGGGACACCCTACGAGCAGTACTTC
v_call: TRBV29-1
j_call: TRBJ2-7
d_call: .
clone_size: .

cdr3_aa: CASSFRGTSGGTNEQFF
cdr3_nt: TGTGCCAGCAGTTTCCGGGGGACTAGCGGGGGGACGAATGAGCAGTTCTTC
v_call: TRBV12-3/TRBV12-4
j_call: TRBJ2-1
d_call: TRBD2
clone_size: .

cdr3_aa: CASYRTNTDTQYF
cdr3_nt: TGTGCCAGCTACCGGACGAACACAGATACGCAGTATTTT
v_call: TRBV18
j_call: TRBJ2-3
d_call: .
clone_size: .

cdr3_aa: CASSLESGFEQFF
cdr3_nt: TGTGCCAGCAGCTTAGAGTCAGGGTTTGAGCAGTTCTTC
v_call: TRBV7-9
j_call: TRBJ2-1
d_call: .
clone_size: .